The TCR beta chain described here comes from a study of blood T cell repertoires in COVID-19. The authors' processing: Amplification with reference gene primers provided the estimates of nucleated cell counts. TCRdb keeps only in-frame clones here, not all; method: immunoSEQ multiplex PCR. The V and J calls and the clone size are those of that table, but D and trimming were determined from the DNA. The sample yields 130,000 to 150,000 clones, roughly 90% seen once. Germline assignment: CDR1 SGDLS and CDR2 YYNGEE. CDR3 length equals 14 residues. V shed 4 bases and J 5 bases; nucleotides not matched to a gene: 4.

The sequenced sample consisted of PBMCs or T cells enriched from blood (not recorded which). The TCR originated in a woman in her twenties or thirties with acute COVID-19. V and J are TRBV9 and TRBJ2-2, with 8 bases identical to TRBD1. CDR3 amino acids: CASSSRTGTGELFF. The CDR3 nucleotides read TGTGCCAGCAGCTCACGGACAGGGACCGGGGAGCTGTTTTTT. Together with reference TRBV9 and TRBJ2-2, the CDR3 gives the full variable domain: DSGVTQTPKHLITATGQRVTLRCSPRSGDLSVYWYQQSLDQGLQFLIQYYNGEERAKGNILERFSAQQFPDLHSELNLSSLELGDSALYFCASSSRTGTGELFFGEGSRLTVL.